A selection of T cell receptor beta chains follows, all from one sample in a study of T cells in Graves' hyperthyroidism and ophthalmopathy. TCRdb used MiXCR to reprocess the multiplex PCR reads, holding one entry per CDR3 protein. Of nearly 600,000 distinct CDR3 sequences detected, 14% appear once; the ten largest clones hold around 7%. The sample comprised blood. Every receptor here comes from a young woman with Graves' ophthalmopathy. The CDR3 runs from the conserved cysteine through the conserved F or W. A D gene is named only where the DNA matches it firmly. The size entry is marked missing in some rows and otherwise reads once, few, many or a size class.

abundance: .
j_gene: TRBJ2-5
d_gene: .
v_gene: TRBV6-1
CDR3nt: TGTGCCAGCAGAGCCGGGACCCGAGCCATGGCCCAGTACTTC
CDR3aa: CASRAGTRAMAQYF

abundance: many
j_gene: TRBJ1-6
d_gene: .
v_gene: TRBV6-1
CDR3nt: TGTGCCAGCACATTGCAGGGAGGGAATTCACCCCTCCACTTT
CDR3aa: CASTLQGGNSPLHF

abundance: few
j_gene: TRBJ2-5
d_gene: TRBD2
v_gene: TRBV18
CDR3nt: TGTGCCAGCTCACCTAGGACTAGCGGAACACAAGAGACCCAGTACTTC
CDR3aa: CASSPRTSGTQETQYF

abundance: .
j_gene: TRBJ1-1
d_gene: .
v_gene: TRBV29-1
CDR3nt: TGCAGCGTTGAATCGGGACACTTGAACACTGAAGCTTTCTTT
CDR3aa: CSVESGHLNTEAFF

abundance: few
j_gene: TRBJ2-1
d_gene: .
v_gene: TRBV24-1
CDR3nt: TGTGCCACCAGTGACCTCGGGACCGATCCCTACAATGAGCAGTTCTTC
CDR3aa: CATSDLGTDPYNEQFF

abundance: .
j_gene: TRBJ2-1
d_gene: .
v_gene: TRBV7-3
CDR3nt: TGTGCCAGTGGAGAGGGGAATTGGGGCAATGAGCAGCTCTTC
CDR3aa: CASGEGNWGNEQLF

abundance: many
j_gene: TRBJ2-7
d_gene: .
v_gene: TRBV5-6
CDR3nt: TGTGCCAGCAGCCGTGGACCTCCTGAGCAGTACTTC
CDR3aa: CASSRGPPEQYF

abundance: many
j_gene: TRBJ2-1
d_gene: .
v_gene: TRBV7-6
CDR3nt: TGTGCCAGCAGCTTACAGGGGAGTGCCTACAATGAGCAGTTCTTC
CDR3aa: CASSLQGSAYNEQFF

abundance: .
j_gene: TRBJ1-6
d_gene: TRBD1
v_gene: TRBV11-2
CDR3nt: TGTGCCAGCAGCTTAGATAGGAGGGGACAGGGGAATTCACCCCTCCACTTT
CDR3aa: CASSLDRRGQGNSPLHF

abundance: many
j_gene: TRBJ2-3
d_gene: .
v_gene: TRBV20-1
CDR3nt: TGCAGTGCTAGAGAAGCGAATATCGATACGCAGTATTTT
CDR3aa: CSAREANIDTQYF

abundance: many
j_gene: TRBJ2-1
d_gene: TRBD2
v_gene: TRBV10-3
CDR3nt: TGTGCCATCAGTGCGGGACTAGCGGATTACAATGAGCAGTTCTTC
CDR3aa: CAISAGLADYNEQFF

abundance: many
j_gene: TRBJ2-7
d_gene: TRBD2
v_gene: TRBV28
CDR3nt: TGTGCCAGCAGTTTGGGGACTAGCGTCTACGAGCAGTACTTC
CDR3aa: CASSLGTSVYEQYF

abundance: many
j_gene: TRBJ2-1
d_gene: TRBD2
v_gene: TRBV30
CDR3nt: TGTGCCTGGAGTCTCCTAGCGGCCAATGAGCAGTTCTTC
CDR3aa: CAWSLLAANEQFF

abundance: .
j_gene: TRBJ2-1
d_gene: .
v_gene: TRBV19
CDR3nt: TGTGCCAGTAGTATAGGTGGGCGGTACAATGAGCAGCTCTTC
CDR3aa: CASSIGGRYNEQLF

abundance: .
j_gene: TRBJ2-7
d_gene: .
v_gene: TRBV18
CDR3nt: TGTGCCAGCTCAAGGGACCCGCTTGTTACCTACGAGCAGTACTTC
CDR3aa: CASSRDPLVTYEQYF

abundance: few
j_gene: TRBJ2-1
d_gene: TRBD2
v_gene: TRBV19
CDR3nt: TGTGCCAGTAGCCCCCTGACTAGCGGGTACAATGAGCAGTTCTTC
CDR3aa: CASSPLTSGYNEQFF

abundance: .
j_gene: TRBJ1-2
d_gene: .
v_gene: TRBV7-3
CDR3nt: TGTGCCAGCAGCTTTTACCTTACAGGGTCGGGAGGCTACACCTTC
CDR3aa: CASSFYLTGSGGYTF

abundance: few
j_gene: TRBJ2-5
d_gene: .
v_gene: TRBV4-1
CDR3nt: TGCGCCAGCAGCCAACCGCTTGTCTCTAAGACCCAGTACTTC
CDR3aa: CASSQPLVSKTQYF

abundance: many
j_gene: TRBJ2-7
d_gene: .
v_gene: TRBV4-2
CDR3nt: TGTGCCAGCAGCCAAGAGTGGAGGGGGGGCGCCGGTTACGAGCAGTACTTC
CDR3aa: CASSQEWRGGAGYEQYF

abundance: .
j_gene: TRBJ2-2
d_gene: .
v_gene: TRBV4-2
CDR3nt: TGTGCCAGCAGCCAAGATAGCCGGAGTTGGACCGGGGAGCTGTTTTTT
CDR3aa: CASSQDSRSWTGELFF

abundance: .
j_gene: TRBJ1-2
d_gene: .
v_gene: TRBV6-5
CDR3nt: TGTGCCAGCAGTTACTCGATCGCCGGGACACCCGAAGGCTACACCTTC
CDR3aa: CASSYSIAGTPEGYTF

abundance: many
j_gene: TRBJ2-3
d_gene: TRBD2
v_gene: TRBV2
CDR3nt: TGTGCCAGCGGGGGGACTAGCGGGTACACAGATACGCAGTATTTT
CDR3aa: CASGGTSGYTDTQYF

abundance: many
j_gene: TRBJ1-2
d_gene: .
v_gene: TRBV27
CDR3nt: TGTGCCAGCAGTTTTGAAACAGGGTATGGCTACACCTTC
CDR3aa: CASSFETGYGYTF

abundance: .
j_gene: TRBJ2-7
d_gene: TRBD2
v_gene: TRBV4-1
CDR3nt: TGCGCCAGCAGGTTAACACCGGGACTAGCGTACAATGAGCAGTACTTC
CDR3aa: CASRLTPGLAYNEQYF

abundance: .
j_gene: TRBJ1-1
d_gene: .
v_gene: TRBV10-3
CDR3nt: TGTGCCATCAGTGATGGGGAGAACACTGAAGCTTTCTTT
CDR3aa: CAISDGENTEAFF

abundance: many
j_gene: TRBJ2-5
d_gene: TRBD2
v_gene: TRBV7-6
CDR3nt: TGTGCCAGCAGCCTTCCAGCGGGAGGGACCCAAGAGACCCAGTACTTC
CDR3aa: CASSLPAGGTQETQYF

abundance: many
j_gene: TRBJ2-7
d_gene: .
v_gene: TRBV3-1
CDR3nt: TGTGCCAGCAGCCAAGCGAGACTACCCTCTTACGAGCAGTACTTC
CDR3aa: CASSQARLPSYEQYF

abundance: .
j_gene: TRBJ1-2
d_gene: .
v_gene: TRBV5-6
CDR3nt: TGTGCCAGCAGCTCCCCGCCGACAGACTATGGCTACACCTTC
CDR3aa: CASSSPPTDYGYTF

abundance: few
j_gene: TRBJ1-5
d_gene: .
v_gene: TRBV19
CDR3nt: TGTGCCAGTAGTCCGCCCGGGACAATCGTTAATCAGCCCCAGCATTTT
CDR3aa: CASSPPGTIVNQPQHF

abundance: few
j_gene: TRBJ2-2
d_gene: .
v_gene: TRBV4-1
CDR3nt: TGCGCCAGCAGCCAAGTGCCCGGGGAGCTGTTTTTT
CDR3aa: CASSQVPGELFF

abundance: .
j_gene: TRBJ1-4
d_gene: .
v_gene: TRBV20-1
CDR3nt: TGCAGTGCAGGAGGGCACAGCGGTGAAAAACTGTTTTTT
CDR3aa: CSAGGHSGEKLFF

abundance: many
j_gene: TRBJ2-3
d_gene: TRBD1
v_gene: TRBV11-3
CDR3nt: TGTGCCAGCAGCTCGCGTGACAGGGGGCCGTTAGATACGCAGTATTTT
CDR3aa: CASSSRDRGPLDTQYF

abundance: many
j_gene: TRBJ2-7
d_gene: .
v_gene: TRBV7-2
CDR3nt: TGTGCCAGCAGCTTAAGTTTTTTGTCGGCGGCCTACGAGCAGTACTTC
CDR3aa: CASSLSFLSAAYEQYF

abundance: .
j_gene: TRBJ1-5
d_gene: .
v_gene: TRBV12-5
CDR3nt: TGTGCTAGTGGTTTGGTTTCAGGGCCGTATAGCAATCAGCCCCAGCATTTT
CDR3aa: CASGLVSGPYSNQPQHF

abundance: many
j_gene: TRBJ1-1
d_gene: .
v_gene: TRBV20-1
CDR3nt: TGCAGTGCTAAGAACAACAGGGAGTCGTGGGCTGAAGCTTTCTTT
CDR3aa: CSAKNNRESWAEAFF

abundance: .
j_gene: TRBJ2-7
d_gene: .
v_gene: TRBV20-1
CDR3nt: TGCAGTGTAGGCCTTAGAACCCGGCCGTCCTACGAGCAGTACTTC
CDR3aa: CSVGLRTRPSYEQYF

abundance: .
j_gene: TRBJ1-5
d_gene: .
v_gene: TRBV7-6
CDR3nt: TGTGCCAGCAGCTTAGCGGCCGGAGAGAATCAGCCCCAGCATTTT
CDR3aa: CASSLAAGENQPQHF

abundance: .
j_gene: TRBJ1-5
d_gene: TRBD1
v_gene: TRBV27
CDR3nt: TGTGCCAGCAGTTTCCGGGCAGGGGGAGGTCAGCCCCAGCATTTT
CDR3aa: CASSFRAGGGQPQHF

abundance: many
j_gene: TRBJ1-1
d_gene: TRBD1
v_gene: TRBV12-3/TRBV12-4
CDR3nt: TGTGCCAGCAGTTTAACCCAGGGGGCGAACACTGAAGCTTTCTTT
CDR3aa: CASSLTQGANTEAFF

abundance: many
j_gene: TRBJ2-3
d_gene: TRBD1
v_gene: TRBV30
CDR3nt: TGTGCCTGGAGTTTGACAGGGGGAGCAGATACGCAGTATTTT
CDR3aa: CAWSLTGGADTQYF

abundance: many
j_gene: TRBJ1-1
d_gene: .
v_gene: TRBV18
CDR3nt: TGTGCCAGCTCACCACAGGGGGTGAACACTGAAGCTTTCTTT
CDR3aa: CASSPQGVNTEAFF

abundance: many
j_gene: TRBJ2-2
d_gene: .
v_gene: TRBV6-4
CDR3nt: TGTGCCAGCAGTGACGTGGGAGCGAACACCGGGGAGCTGTTTTTT
CDR3aa: CASSDVGANTGELFF

abundance: many
j_gene: TRBJ2-7
d_gene: .
v_gene: TRBV11-2
CDR3nt: TGTGCCAGCAGGCGAGGGGTTAGCGCCGAGCAGTACTTC
CDR3aa: CASRRGVSAEQYF

abundance: .
j_gene: TRBJ2-2
d_gene: .
v_gene: TRBV6-2/TRBV6-3
CDR3nt: TGTGCCAGCTATTTCAAGTACCGGCAGTTCGCGAACACCGGGGAGCTGTTTTTT
CDR3aa: CASYFKYRQFANTGELFF

abundance: .
j_gene: TRBJ2-1
d_gene: .
v_gene: TRBV4-2
CDR3nt: TGTGCCAGCAGCCAAGTTGAACCTGAGCAGTTCTTC
CDR3aa: CASSQVEPEQFF

abundance: many
j_gene: TRBJ2-7
d_gene: TRBD2
v_gene: TRBV5-5
CDR3nt: TGTGCCAGCAGCTTACTAGCGCCAACCTACGAGCAGTACTTC
CDR3aa: CASSLLAPTYEQYF

abundance: many
j_gene: TRBJ2-7
d_gene: TRBD1
v_gene: TRBV29-1
CDR3nt: TGCAGCGTTGGATTAGGGGACAGAGGCGAGCAGTACTTC
CDR3aa: CSVGLGDRGEQYF

abundance: many
j_gene: TRBJ1-6
d_gene: .
v_gene: TRBV11-1
CDR3nt: TGTGCCAGCAGCTTACTCGGTGGGAGCTCCTATAATTCACCCCTCCACTTT
CDR3aa: CASSLLGGSSYNSPLHF

abundance: many
j_gene: TRBJ1-1
d_gene: .
v_gene: TRBV6-1
CDR3nt: TGTGCCAGCAGTGAATGGACCTCGGGGACTGAAGCTTTCTTT
CDR3aa: CASSEWTSGTEAFF

abundance: many
j_gene: TRBJ2-7
d_gene: .
v_gene: TRBV6-5
CDR3nt: TGTGCCAGCAGTTACTCGACTAGGCAGGCCTACGAGCAGTACTTC
CDR3aa: CASSYSTRQAYEQYF

abundance: many
j_gene: TRBJ2-7
d_gene: .
v_gene: TRBV6-2/TRBV6-3
CDR3nt: TGTGCCAGCAGTTACGGGCTAGCCTCCTACGAGCAGTACTTC
CDR3aa: CASSYGLASYEQYF

abundance: many
j_gene: TRBJ1-4
d_gene: TRBD1
v_gene: TRBV3-1
CDR3nt: TGTGCCAGCAGCTCCGGGACAGGGGTCGAAAAACTGTTTTTT
CDR3aa: CASSSGTGVEKLFF

abundance: .
j_gene: TRBJ1-1
d_gene: .
v_gene: TRBV7-2
CDR3nt: TGTGCCAGCAGCACCGGTTCGAACACTGAAGCTTTCTTT
CDR3aa: CASSTGSNTEAFF

abundance: few
j_gene: TRBJ2-7
d_gene: TRBD1
v_gene: TRBV7-9
CDR3nt: TGTGCCAGCAGCTCACCGGGACAGGGACATACTAGGGAGCAGTACTTC
CDR3aa: CASSSPGQGHTREQYF

abundance: few
j_gene: TRBJ1-1
d_gene: .
v_gene: TRBV24-1
CDR3nt: TGTGCCACGCGGGCAGGGAACACTGAAGCTTTCTTT
CDR3aa: CATRAGNTEAFF

abundance: many
j_gene: TRBJ1-1
d_gene: TRBD1
v_gene: TRBV18
CDR3nt: TGTGCCAGCTCACCACAAGGGGACAGGGTGAACACTGAAGCTTTCTTT
CDR3aa: CASSPQGDRVNTEAFF

abundance: many
j_gene: TRBJ2-7
d_gene: TRBD2
v_gene: TRBV12-3/TRBV12-4
CDR3nt: TGTGCCAGCAGTTCCCGGGGGGGGATGTCCTACGAGCAGTACTTC
CDR3aa: CASSSRGGMSYEQYF

abundance: many
j_gene: TRBJ1-5
d_gene: .
v_gene: TRBV6-1
CDR3nt: TGTGCCAGCAGTCTACGATATTCCAATCAGCCCCAGCATTTT
CDR3aa: CASSLRYSNQPQHF